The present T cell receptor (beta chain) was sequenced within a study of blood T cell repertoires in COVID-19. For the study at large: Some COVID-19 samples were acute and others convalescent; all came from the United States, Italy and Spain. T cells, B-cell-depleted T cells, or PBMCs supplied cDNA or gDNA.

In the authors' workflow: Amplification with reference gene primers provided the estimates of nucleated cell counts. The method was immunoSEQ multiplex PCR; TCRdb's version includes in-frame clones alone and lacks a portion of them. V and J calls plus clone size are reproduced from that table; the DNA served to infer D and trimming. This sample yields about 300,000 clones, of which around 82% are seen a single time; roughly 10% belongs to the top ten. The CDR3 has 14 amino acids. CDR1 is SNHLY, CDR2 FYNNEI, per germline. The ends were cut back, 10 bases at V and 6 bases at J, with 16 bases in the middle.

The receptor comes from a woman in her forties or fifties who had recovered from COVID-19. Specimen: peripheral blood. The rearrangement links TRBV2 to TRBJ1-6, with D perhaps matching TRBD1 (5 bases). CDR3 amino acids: CATKPGGSNSPLHF. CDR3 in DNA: TGTGCCACCAAACCGGGGGGAAGTAATTCACCCCTCCACTTT.